The present entry profiles one TCR beta chain with its context. Its antigen is unidentified. The data were taken from a study of T cell responses to AZD1222 COVID-19 vaccine. Study-wide background: Pooling was applied to second doses at about 4 or about 12 weeks.

Trimming removed 0 bases from V and 2 bases from J, with 7 bases in between. The CDR3 runs to 14 residues. Per germline, CDR1 LGHNA and CDR2 YSLEER. General study findings and limits: After the peak T cell response, and only then, were repertoires sampled. After two AZD1222 doses, spike-specific TCR breadth and depth rose versus day 0.

TCRdb's table, derived via immunoSEQ multiplex PCR, lists solely in-frame clones and lacks some. The table records around 150,000 clones, 85% to 95% of them present only once. The sequencing used peripheral blood, collected on day 0 of AZD1222 vaccination. The chain carries TRBV4-3 and TRBJ1-2; D not resolved. The source of this sequence is an adult in good health. The CDR3 nucleotides are TGCGCCAGCAGCCAAGATACGTTCAACTATGGCTACACCTTC. It yields the protein CASSQDTFNYGYTF.